Listed below are T cell receptor beta chains from one sample, sequenced in a study of blood T cell repertoires in COVID-19. Clones were sequenced by immunoSEQ multiplex PCR, and TCRdb holds only the in-frame ones, with some missing. The top ten hold approximately 7.4% of the sample, which has approximately 74,000 clones, approximately 91% seen once. Sequenced material: peripheral blood. The source of these receptors is a man in his 70s with acute or convalescent COVID-19. CDR3s include the opening cysteine and the closing phenylalanine or tryptophan. A D gene is named only where the DNA matches it firmly. A clone size is listed for some rows: how often the clone was seen (once, few, many), or a class if it is expanded.

abundance,d_gene,j_gene,v_gene,CDR3aa,CDR3nt
.,.,TRBJ2-5,TRBV4-1,CASSLVGGRQETQYF,TGCGCCAGCAGCCTCGTCGGGGGAAGACAAGAGACCCAGTACTTC
few,.,TRBJ2-3,TRBV2,CASSDPRTYTDTQYF,TGTGCCAGCAGTGACCCCCGTACCTACACAGATACGCAGTATTTT
.,TRBD1,TRBJ2-7,TRBV7-2,CASLYSGQGANEQYF,TGTGCCAGCCTCTACAGCGGGCAGGGGGCAAACGAGCAGTACTTC
.,.,TRBJ1-5,TRBV5-6,CASSFGAVLNQPQHF,TGTGCCAGCAGCTTTGGGGCAGTGCTCAATCAGCCCCAGCATTTT
.,TRBD2,TRBJ2-1,TRBV4-1,CASSQGTSGYNEQFF,TGCGCCAGCAGCCAAGGGACTAGCGGATACAATGAGCAGTTCTTC
medium-sized,TRBD1,TRBJ1-5,TRBV28,CARGFKGTGKYSNQPQHF,TGTGCCAGAGGATTTAAAGGGACAGGAAAATATAGCAATCAGCCCCAGCATTTT
.,.,TRBJ2-2,TRBV18,CASSPEGVIRSSDTGELFF,TGTGCCAGCTCACCGGAGGGCGTGATCCGGTCGTCTGACACCGGGGAGCTGTTTTTT
.,TRBD1,TRBJ2-1,TRBV6-5,CASSGQGARDEQFF,TGTGCCAGCAGCGGACAGGGGGCTAGAGATGAGCAGTTCTTC
.,TRBD1,TRBJ2-2,TRBV24-1,CATLSRQGNTGELFF,TGTGCCACTCTCTCTCGACAGGGGAACACCGGGGAGCTGTTTTTT
.,TRBD1,TRBJ1-3,TRBV28,CASSSGGAGNTIYF,TGTGCCAGCAGTTCAGGGGGCGCTGGAAACACCATATATTTT
.,.,TRBJ1-1,TRBV5-4,CASSHVDSLEAFF,TGTGCCAGCAGCCATGTGGACAGCCTTGAAGCTTTCTTT
.,.,TRBJ2-3,TRBV9,CASSAYTDTQYF,TGTGCCAGCAGCGCCTACACAGATACGCAGTATTTT
few,.,TRBJ1-3,TRBV29-1,CSVDLGNTIYF,TGCAGCGTTGATCTGGGAAACACCATATATTTT
.,.,TRBJ2-7,TRBV4-1,CASSQAGTGFGQYF,TGCGCCAGCAGCCAAGCGGGAACAGGGTTTGGGCAGTACTTC
.,.,TRBJ2-2,TRBV18,CASSPLGLSGANTGELFF,TGTGCCAGCTCACCTTTGGGACTTAGCGGAGCGAACACCGGGGAGCTGTTTTTT
once,.,TRBJ2-3,TRBV5-6,CASSFVRDTQYF,TGTGCCAGCAGCTTCGTCAGAGATACGCAGTATTTT
.,TRBD2,TRBJ2-3,TRBV7-6,CASSLGGTSGTDTQYF,TGTGCCAGCAGCTTAGGAGGGACTAGCGGCACAGATACGCAGTATTTT
.,TRBD2,TRBJ2-7,TRBV27,CASSLTGGFYEQYF,TGTGCCAGCAGTTTGACGGGAGGGTTCTACGAGCAGTACTTC
.,TRBD1,TRBJ1-4,TRBV5-5,CASSLSQGAREKLFF,TGTGCCAGCAGCTTGTCACAGGGGGCGCGTGAAAAACTGTTTTTT
.,.,TRBJ1-2,TRBV5-4,CASTLDSRNYGYTF,TGTGCCAGCACCCTGGACAGCCGTAACTATGGCTACACCTTC
.,.,TRBJ2-1,TRBV18,CASSHPGETEQFF,TGTGCCAGTTCACACCCGGGGGAGACTGAGCAGTTCTTC
.,TRBD2,TRBJ2-7,TRBV27,CASSLSVGLAGGGEQYF,TGTGCCAGCAGTTTATCAGTCGGACTAGCGGGAGGGGGCGAGCAGTACTTC
.,TRBD1,TRBJ2-7,TRBV7-9,CASSLRGQGKNEQYF,TGTGCCAGCAGCTTAAGGGGACAGGGGAAAAACGAGCAGTACTTC